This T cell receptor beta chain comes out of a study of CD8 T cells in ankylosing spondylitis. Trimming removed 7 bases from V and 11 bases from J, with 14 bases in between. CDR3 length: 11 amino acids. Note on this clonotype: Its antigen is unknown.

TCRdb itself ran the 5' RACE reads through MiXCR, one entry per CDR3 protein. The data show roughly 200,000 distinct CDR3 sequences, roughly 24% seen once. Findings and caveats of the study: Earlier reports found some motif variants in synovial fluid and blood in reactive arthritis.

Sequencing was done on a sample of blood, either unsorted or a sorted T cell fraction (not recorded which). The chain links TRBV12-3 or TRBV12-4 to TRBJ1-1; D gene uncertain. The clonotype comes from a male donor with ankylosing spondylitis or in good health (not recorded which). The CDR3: CASTGFQMAFF. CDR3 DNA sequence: TGTGCCAGCACCGGTTTTCAGATGGCTTTCTTT.